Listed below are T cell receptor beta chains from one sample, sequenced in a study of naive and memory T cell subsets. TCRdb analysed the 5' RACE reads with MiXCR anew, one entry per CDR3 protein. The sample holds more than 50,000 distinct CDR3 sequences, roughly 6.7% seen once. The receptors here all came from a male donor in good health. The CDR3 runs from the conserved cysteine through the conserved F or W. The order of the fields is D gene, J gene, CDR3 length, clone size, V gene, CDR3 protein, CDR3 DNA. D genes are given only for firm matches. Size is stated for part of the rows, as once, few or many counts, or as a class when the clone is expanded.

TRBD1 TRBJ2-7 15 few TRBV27 CASSPIGTGPGEQYF TGTGCCAGCAGTCCGATAGGGACAGGGCCGGGAGAGCAGTACTTC
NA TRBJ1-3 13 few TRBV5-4 CASSSSPGNTIYF TGTGCCAGCAGCTCCAGTCCCGGAAACACCATATATTTT
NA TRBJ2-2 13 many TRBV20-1 CSASGQSTGELFF TGCAGTGCTAGCGGGCAGTCCACCGGGGAGCTGTTTTTT
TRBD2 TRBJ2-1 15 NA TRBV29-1 CSVPTWRGGRHEQFF TGCAGCGTTCCGACTTGGCGGGGGGGCCGCCATGAGCAGTTCTTC
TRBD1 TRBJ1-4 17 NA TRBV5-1 CASSSGTGGATNEKLFF TGCGCCAGCAGCTCGGGAACAGGGGGGGCAACTAATGAAAAACTGTTTTTT
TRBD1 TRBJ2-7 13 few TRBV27 CASSLDRVGEQYF TGTGCCAGCAGTTTAGACAGGGTGGGCGAGCAGTACTTC
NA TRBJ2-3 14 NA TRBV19 CASSKGASTDTQYF TGTGCCAGTAGTAAAGGCGCTAGCACAGATACGCAGTATTTT
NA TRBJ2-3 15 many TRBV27 CASSFLVGGTDTQYF TGTGCCAGCAGTTTCTTAGTCGGCGGCACAGATACGCAGTATTTT
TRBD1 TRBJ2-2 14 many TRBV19 CASEDRTGTGELFF TGTGCCAGTGAGGACAGGACGGGCACCGGGGAGCTGTTTTTT
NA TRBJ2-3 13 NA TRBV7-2 CASSRRGTDTQYF TGTGCCAGCAGCCGGAGGGGCACAGATACGCAGTATTTT
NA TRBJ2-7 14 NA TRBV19 CASSIGQEFYEQYF TGTGCCAGTAGTATAGGGCAGGAGTTCTACGAGCAGTACTTC
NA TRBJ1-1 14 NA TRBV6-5 CAGTQQGGVTEAFF TGTGCCGGCACCCAACAGGGCGGCGTCACTGAAGCTTTCTTT
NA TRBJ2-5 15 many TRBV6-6 CASSYSGVGRETQYF TGTGCCAGCAGTTACTCTGGGGTGGGTCGAGAGACCCAGTACTTC
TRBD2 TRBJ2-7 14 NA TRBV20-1 CSAPLAGDPYEQYF TGCAGTGCTCCTCTAGCGGGGGACCCCTACGAGCAGTACTTC
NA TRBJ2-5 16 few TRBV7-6 CASSLAPMGGGETQYF TGTGCCAGCAGCTTAGCGCCAATGGGGGGCGGAGAGACCCAGTACTTC
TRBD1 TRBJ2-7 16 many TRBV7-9 CASSALRDRTSYEQYF TGTGCCAGCAGCGCGCTTCGGGACAGGACCTCCTACGAGCAGTACTTC
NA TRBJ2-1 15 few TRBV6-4 CASSEMFSSYNEQFF TGTGCCAGCAGTGAAATGTTTAGCTCCTACAATGAGCAGTTCTTC
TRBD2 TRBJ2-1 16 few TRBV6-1 CASSDPGLAGGNEQFF TGTGCCAGCAGTGACCCCGGACTAGCGGGAGGCAATGAGCAGTTCTTC
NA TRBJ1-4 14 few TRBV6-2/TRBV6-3 CASSSWQPNEKLFF TGTGCCAGCTCCTCGTGGCAGCCTAATGAAAAACTGTTTTTT
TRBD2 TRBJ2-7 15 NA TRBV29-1 CSVGGLAGFSYEQYF TGCAGCGTCGGGGGGCTAGCGGGATTCTCCTACGAGCAGTACTTC
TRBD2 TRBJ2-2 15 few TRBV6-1 CATPFLAGAPGELFF TGTGCCACTCCGTTCCTAGCGGGGGCCCCCGGGGAGCTGTTTTTT
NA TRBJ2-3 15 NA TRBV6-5 CARRLSRPSTDTQYF TGTGCCAGGCGCCTTTCTAGGCCGAGCACAGATACGCAGTATTTT
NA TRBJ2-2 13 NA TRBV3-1 CASSQERTGELFF TGTGCCAGCAGCCAAGAAAGGACCGGGGAGCTGTTTTTT
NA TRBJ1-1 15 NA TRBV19 CASSIQVTASTEAFF TGTGCCAGTAGTATCCAGGTCACGGCAAGCACTGAAGCTTTCTTT
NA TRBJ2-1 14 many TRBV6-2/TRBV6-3 CATRRELGSNEQFF TGTGCCACCCGTCGGGAGCTTGGTTCGAATGAGCAGTTCTTC
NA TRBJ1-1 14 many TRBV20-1 CSAREDTGNTEAFF TGCAGTGCTAGAGAGGACACGGGAAACACTGAAGCTTTCTTT
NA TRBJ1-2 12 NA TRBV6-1 CASSEKLYGYTF TGTGCCAGCAGTGAAAAGCTCTATGGCTACACCTTC
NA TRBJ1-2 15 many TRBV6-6 CASSEGQGDNYGYTF TGTGCCAGCAGCGAGGGACAAGGGGATAACTATGGCTACACCTTC
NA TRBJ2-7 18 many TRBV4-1 CASSQDISREQIVYEQYF TGCGCCAGCAGCCAAGATATCAGCCGGGAACAGATCGTCTACGAGCAGTACTTC
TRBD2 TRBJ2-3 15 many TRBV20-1 CSANPSGVGTDTQYF TGCAGTGCTAATCCTAGCGGGGTGGGCACAGATACGCAGTATTTT
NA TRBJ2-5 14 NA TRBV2 CASGSEVGKETQYF TGTGCCAGCGGTTCCGAGGTGGGGAAAGAGACCCAGTACTTC
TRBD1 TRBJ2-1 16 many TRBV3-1 CASSYRRDRVYNEQFF TGTGCCAGCAGCTACCGCCGGGACAGGGTTTACAATGAGCAGTTCTTC
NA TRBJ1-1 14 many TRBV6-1 CASKTDRLNTEAFF TGTGCCAGCAAGACGGACAGATTGAACACTGAAGCTTTCTTT
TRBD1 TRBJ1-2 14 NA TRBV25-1 CASSEWGTGVGYTF TGTGCCAGCAGTGAATGGGGGACAGGGGTCGGCTACACCTTC
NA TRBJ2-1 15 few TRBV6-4 CASSMGPSAYNEQFF TGTGCCAGCAGTATGGGACCAAGCGCGTACAATGAGCAGTTCTTC
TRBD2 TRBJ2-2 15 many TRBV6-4 CASSPGLANTGELFF TGTGCCAGCAGCCCGGGACTAGCGAACACCGGGGAGCTGTTTTTT
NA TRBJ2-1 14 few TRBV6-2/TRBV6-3 CASSYSIGGNEQFF TGTGCCAGCAGTTACTCGATAGGGGGAAATGAGCAGTTCTTC
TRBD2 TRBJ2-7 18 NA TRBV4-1 CASSQDPSGLAGPYEQYF TGCGCCAGCAGCCAAGACCCTTCGGGACTAGCTGGTCCCTACGAGCAGTACTTC
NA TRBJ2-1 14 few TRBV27 CASSLEAVTNEQFF TGTGCCAGCAGTTTAGAAGCGGTTACAAATGAGCAGTTCTTC
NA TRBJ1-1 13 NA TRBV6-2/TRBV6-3 CASSWPGNTEAFF TGTGCCAGCAGTTGGCCAGGGAACACTGAAGCTTTCTTT
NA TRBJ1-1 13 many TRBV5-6 CASSLYKNTEAFF TGTGCCAGCAGCCTATACAAGAACACTGAAGCTTTCTTT